This is a list of T cell receptor beta chains from one sample in a study of response to subunit inactivated influenza vaccine. MiXCR was run by TCRdb on the RT-PCR reads, yielding one entry per CDR3 protein. The data contain roughly 760,000 distinct CDR3 sequences, 21% of them singletons. The material was PBMCs from blood, obtained about 5 days after vaccination. These TCRs come from a man between 50 and 59 years old who received an inactivated influenza vaccine. Both conserved end residues are part of each CDR3. A D gene is named only where the DNA matches it firmly. The listing skips clone size in some rows; elsewhere it reads once, few, many or a size class.

>.|15|TRBJ2-2|.|TRBV6-1
CASSGGRDRGGELFF
TGTGCCAGCAGTGGCGGGCGAGATCGGGGCGGGGAGCTGTTTTTT
>few|16|TRBJ2-3|.|TRBV7-7
CASRPIPGLETDTQYF
TGTGCTAGCCGGCCCATACCAGGCTTAGAGACCGATACGCAGTATTTT
>few|16|TRBJ2-7|.|TRBV5-5
CASSLEARLITYEQYF
TGTGCCAGCAGCTTGGAGGCAAGGCTTATTACCTACGAGCAGTACTTC
>.|17|TRBJ2-2|TRBD2|TRBV19
CASSIRTSGANTGELFF
TGTGCCAGTAGTATACGGACTAGCGGGGCGAACACCGGGGAGCTGTTTTTT
>.|16|TRBJ2-6|.|TRBV7-2
CASSLRSSSGANVLTF
TGTGCCAGCAGCTTAAGAAGTTCCTCTGGGGCCAACGTCCTGACTTTC
>many|16|TRBJ1-6|.|TRBV10-3
CAISEEVLQYNSPLHF
TGTGCCATCAGTGAGGAGGTTCTTCAATATAATTCACCCCTCCACTTT
>many|13|TRBJ1-1|.|TRBV6-1
CATTTGERAEAFF
TGTGCCACCACTACGGGGGAGAGAGCTGAAGCTTTCTTT
>.|15|TRBJ2-7|.|TRBV4-2
CASSKPGGQSPEQYF
TGTGCCAGCAGCAAACCCGGCGGACAGTCCCCCGAGCAGTACTTC
>few|14|TRBJ2-7|.|TRBV5-1
CASSPGESSYEQYF
TGCGCCAGCTCCCCGGGGGAAAGCTCCTACGAGCAGTACTTC
>.|15|TRBJ1-5|TRBD1|TRBV7-9
CASSLGQGADQPQHF
TGTGCCAGCAGCTTAGGTCAGGGGGCGGACCAGCCCCAGCATTTT
>few|12|TRBJ2-1|.|TRBV5-5
CASSLGEGWQFF
TGTGCCAGCAGCTTGGGTGAGGGGTGGCAGTTCTTC
>few|15|TRBJ2-5|.|TRBV5-5
CASSLVQRPRETQYF
TGTGCCAGCAGCTTGGTACAGCGACCAAGGGAGACCCAGTACTTC
>many|17|TRBJ1-6|.|TRBV4-2
CASSQEGGQLYNSPLHF
TGTGCCAGCAGCCAAGAGGGAGGACAGCTTTATAATTCACCCCTCCACTTT
>.|11|TRBJ1-3|.|TRBV12-3/TRBV12-4
CASSLAGAQDF
TGTGCCAGCAGTTTAGCCGGGGCGCAGGATTTT